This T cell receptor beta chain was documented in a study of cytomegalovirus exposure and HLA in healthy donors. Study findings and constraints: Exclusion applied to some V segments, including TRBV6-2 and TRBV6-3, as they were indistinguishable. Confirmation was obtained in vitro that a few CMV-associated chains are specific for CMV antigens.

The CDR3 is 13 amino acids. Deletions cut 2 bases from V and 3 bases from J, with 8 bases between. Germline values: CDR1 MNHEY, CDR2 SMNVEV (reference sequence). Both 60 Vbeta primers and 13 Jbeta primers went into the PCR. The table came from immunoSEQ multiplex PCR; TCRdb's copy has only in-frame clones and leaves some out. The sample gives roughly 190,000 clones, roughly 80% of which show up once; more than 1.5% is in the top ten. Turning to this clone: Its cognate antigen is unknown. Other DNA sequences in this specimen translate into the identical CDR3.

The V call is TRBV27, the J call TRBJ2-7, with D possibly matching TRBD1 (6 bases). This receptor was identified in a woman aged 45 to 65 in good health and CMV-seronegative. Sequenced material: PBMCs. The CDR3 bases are TGTGCCAGCAGTTTAGGACAGTTCTACGAGCAGTACTTC. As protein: CASSLGQFYEQYF.